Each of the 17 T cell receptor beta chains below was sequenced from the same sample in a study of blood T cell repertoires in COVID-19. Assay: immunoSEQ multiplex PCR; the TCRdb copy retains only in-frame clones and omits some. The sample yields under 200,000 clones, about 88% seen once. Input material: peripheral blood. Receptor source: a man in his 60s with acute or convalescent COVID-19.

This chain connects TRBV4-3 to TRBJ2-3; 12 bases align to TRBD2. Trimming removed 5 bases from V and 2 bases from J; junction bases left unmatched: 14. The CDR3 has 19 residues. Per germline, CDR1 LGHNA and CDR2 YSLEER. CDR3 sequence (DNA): TGCGCCAGCAGCTACCAACCTAGCGGGAGGGCCGGGCTCACAGATACGCAGTATTTT. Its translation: CASSYQPSGRAGLTDTQYF.

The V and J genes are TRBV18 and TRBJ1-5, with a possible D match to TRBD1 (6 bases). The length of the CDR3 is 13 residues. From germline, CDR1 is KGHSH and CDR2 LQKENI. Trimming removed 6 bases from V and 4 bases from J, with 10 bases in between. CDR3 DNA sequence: TGTGCCAGCTCGGGACAACTTAATCAGCCCCAGCATTTT. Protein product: CASSGQLNQPQHF.

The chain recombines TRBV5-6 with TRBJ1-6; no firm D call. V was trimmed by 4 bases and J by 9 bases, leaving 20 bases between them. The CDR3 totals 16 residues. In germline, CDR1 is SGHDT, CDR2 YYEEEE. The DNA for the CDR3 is TGTGCCAGCAGCCCATGGACTGTAGCCTTTATTTCACCCCTCCACTTT. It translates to CASSPWTVAFISPLHF.

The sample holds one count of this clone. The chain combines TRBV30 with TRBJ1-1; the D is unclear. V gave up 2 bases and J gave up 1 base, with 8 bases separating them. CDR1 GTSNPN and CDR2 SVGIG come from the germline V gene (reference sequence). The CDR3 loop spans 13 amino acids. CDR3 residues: CAWSPTGNTEAFF. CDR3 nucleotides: TGTGCCTGGAGTCCCACGGGGAACACTGAAGCTTTCTTT.

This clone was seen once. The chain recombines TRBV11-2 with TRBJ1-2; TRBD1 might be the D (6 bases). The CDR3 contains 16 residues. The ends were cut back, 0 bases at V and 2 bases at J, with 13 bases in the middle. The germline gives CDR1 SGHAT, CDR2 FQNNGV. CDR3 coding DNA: TGTGCCAGCAGCTTAGAGGCAGGGGTAGTGAACTATGGCTACACCTTC. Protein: CASSLEAGVVNYGYTF. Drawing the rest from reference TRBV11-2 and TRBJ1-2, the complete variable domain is EAGVAQSPRYKIIEKRQSVAFWCNPISGHATLYWYQQILGQGPKLLIQFQNNGVVDDSQLPKDRFSAERLKGVDSTLKIQPAKLEDSAVYLCASSLEAGVVNYGYTFGSGTRLTVV.

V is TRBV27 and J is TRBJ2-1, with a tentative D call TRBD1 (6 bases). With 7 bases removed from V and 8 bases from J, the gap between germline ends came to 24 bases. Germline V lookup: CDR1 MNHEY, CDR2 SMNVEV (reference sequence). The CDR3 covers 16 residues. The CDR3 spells CASTRLGQKQGHEQFF. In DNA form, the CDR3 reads TGTGCCAGCACCAGATTGGGTCAAAAACAGGGACATGAGCAGTTCTTC.

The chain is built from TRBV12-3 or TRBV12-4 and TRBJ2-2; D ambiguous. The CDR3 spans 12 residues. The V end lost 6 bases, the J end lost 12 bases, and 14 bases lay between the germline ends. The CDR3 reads CASSPRMRQLFF. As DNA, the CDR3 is TGTGCCAGCAGCCCCCGGATGCGGCAGCTGTTTTTT.

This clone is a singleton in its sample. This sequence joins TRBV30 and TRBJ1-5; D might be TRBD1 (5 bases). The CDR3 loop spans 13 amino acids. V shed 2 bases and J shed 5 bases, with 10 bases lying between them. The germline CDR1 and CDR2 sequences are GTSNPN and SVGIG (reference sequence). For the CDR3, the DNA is TGTGCCTGGAGTCAACAGGAGCATCAGCCCCAGCATTTT. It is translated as CAWSQQEHQPQHF.

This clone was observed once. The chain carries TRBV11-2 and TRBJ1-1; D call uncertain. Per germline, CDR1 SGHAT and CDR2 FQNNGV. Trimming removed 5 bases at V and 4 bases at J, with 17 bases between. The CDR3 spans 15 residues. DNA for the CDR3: TGTGCCAGCAGCATAACGCTGACTGTGGGCACTGAAGCTTTCTTT. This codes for CASSITLTVGTEAFF.

The CDR3 bases are TGTGCCAGCAGCTCGACAGGGGACTATGGCTACACCTTC. Translated: CASSSTGDYGYTF. The rearrangement joins TRBV9 to TRBJ1-2, with 8 bases that match TRBD1. CDR3 size: 13 residues. CDR1 and CDR2 from the germline V gene are SGDLS and YYNGEE. V lost 4 bases and J lost 3; bases outside the gene matches: 2.

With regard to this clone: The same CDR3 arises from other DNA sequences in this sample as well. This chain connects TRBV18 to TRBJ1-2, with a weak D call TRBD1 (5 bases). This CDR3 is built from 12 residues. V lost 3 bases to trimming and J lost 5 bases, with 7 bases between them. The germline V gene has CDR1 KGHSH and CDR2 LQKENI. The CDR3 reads CASSPGGYGYTF. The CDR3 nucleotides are TGTGCCAGCTCACCGGGGGGATATGGCTACACCTTC.

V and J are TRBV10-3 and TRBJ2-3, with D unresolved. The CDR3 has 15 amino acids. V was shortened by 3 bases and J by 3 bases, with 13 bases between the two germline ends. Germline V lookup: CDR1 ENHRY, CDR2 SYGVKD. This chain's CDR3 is CAISDISSLTDTQYF. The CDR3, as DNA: TGTGCCATCAGTGATATTTCTAGTTTGACAGATACGCAGTATTTT.

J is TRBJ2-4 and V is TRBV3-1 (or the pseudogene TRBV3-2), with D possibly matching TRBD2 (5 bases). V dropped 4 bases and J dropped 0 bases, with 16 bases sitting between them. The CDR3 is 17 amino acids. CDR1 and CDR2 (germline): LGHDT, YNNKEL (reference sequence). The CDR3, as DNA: TGTGCCAGCAGCCCCTTCATGAGCGGCATAGCCAAAAACATTCAGTACTTC. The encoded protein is CASSPFMSGIAKNIQYF.

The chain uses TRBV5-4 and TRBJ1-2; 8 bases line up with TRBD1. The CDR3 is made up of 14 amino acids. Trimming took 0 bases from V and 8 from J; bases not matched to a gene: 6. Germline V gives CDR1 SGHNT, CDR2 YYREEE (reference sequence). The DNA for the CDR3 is TGTGCCAGCAGCTTGGAGGACAGGGTCCGCGGCTACACCTTC. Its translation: CASSLEDRVRGYTF.

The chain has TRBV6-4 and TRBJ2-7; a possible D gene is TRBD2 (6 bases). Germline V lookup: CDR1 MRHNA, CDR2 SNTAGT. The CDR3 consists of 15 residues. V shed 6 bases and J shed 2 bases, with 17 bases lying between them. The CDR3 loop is CASSGTGTLTYEQYF. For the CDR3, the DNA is TGTGCCAGCAGCGGTACCGGGACTCTCACCTACGAGCAGTACTTC.

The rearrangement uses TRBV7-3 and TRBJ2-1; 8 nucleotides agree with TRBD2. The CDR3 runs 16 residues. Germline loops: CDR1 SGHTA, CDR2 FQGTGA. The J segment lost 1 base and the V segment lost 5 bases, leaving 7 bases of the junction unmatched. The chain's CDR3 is CASSIYLAGSYNEQFF. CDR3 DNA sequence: TGTGCCAGCAGCATCTACCTAGCGGGTTCCTACAATGAGCAGTTCTTC.

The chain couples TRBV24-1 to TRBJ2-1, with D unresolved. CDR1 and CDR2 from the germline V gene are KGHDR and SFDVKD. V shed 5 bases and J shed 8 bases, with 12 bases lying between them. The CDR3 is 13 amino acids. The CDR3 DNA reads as TGTGCCACCAGTGTGAGGTCTCTCGATGAGCAGTTCTTC. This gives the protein CATSVRSLDEQFF.